These 8 T cell receptor beta chains originate from one sample sequenced in a study of OX40 agonist ivuxolimab in advanced cancers. The protocol was immunoSEQ multiplex PCR, while the TCRdb copy is restricted to in-frame clones and leaves out a portion. The sample has about 92,000 clones, roughly 91% seen once. The source was CD4+ or CD8+ T cells sorted from blood, collected in a trial of the OX40 agonist ivuxolimab. The receptors stem from an adult with an advanced solid tumor such as melanoma, head and neck, liver or kidney cancer.

The V call is TRBV29-1, the J call TRBJ2-3; a possible D gene is TRBD1 (5 bases). The V gene lost 3 bases and the J gene lost 1 base, with 8 bases spanning the gap. The CDR3 has 13 residues. The germline gives CDR1 SQVTM, CDR2 ANQGSEA. The CDR3 sequence is CSVDLGGTDTQYF. CDR3 nucleotide sequence: TGCAGCGTTGATCTAGGGGGCACAGATACGCAGTATTTT.

This sequence joins TRBV10-3 and TRBJ2-3; the D is unclear. There are 15 residues in the CDR3. Germline V gene lookup returns CDR1 ENHRY and CDR2 SYGVKD. The V end was cut by 4 bases, the J end by 0 bases, with 11 bases between. The CDR3 region has the DNA TGTGCCATCAGTGGAGTAGTCTTAAGCACAGATACGCAGTATTTT. As protein: CAISGVVLSTDTQYF.

This chain joins TRBV5-4 and TRBJ1-4; 11 bases are shared with TRBD1. From germline, CDR1 is SGHNT and CDR2 YYREEE (reference sequence). The CDR3 is 15 amino acids. Trimming took 0 bases from V and 7 from J; bases not matched to a gene: 2. The DNA of the CDR3 is TGTGCCAGCAGCTTGGCCGGGACAGGGGGTGAAAAACTGTTTTTT. It specifies CASSLAGTGGEKLFF.

The chain employs TRBV19 and TRBJ1-2, with D perhaps TRBD1 (5 bases). The CDR3 loop spans 15 amino acids. The V gene lost 4 bases and the J gene lost 3 bases, with 15 bases spanning the gap. From germline, CDR1 is LNHDA and CDR2 SQIVND (reference sequence). The CDR3, as DNA: TGTGCCAGTAGTACATCGAGGGAGGGGTACTATGGCTACACCTTC. Encoded protein: CASSTSREGYYGYTF.

The chain uses TRBV27 and TRBJ1-5, with D unclear. V dropped 3 bases and J dropped 2 bases, with 8 bases sitting between them. This CDR3 has 14 residues. Germline CDR1 and CDR2: MNHEY and SMNVEV (reference sequence). CDR3: CASSFGVGNQPQHF. The CDR3 nucleotides read TGTGCCAGCAGTTTCGGGGTCGGCAATCAGCCCCAGCATTTT.

The chain uses TRBV28 and TRBJ1-2, with 9 bases lining up with TRBD1. Germline CDR1 and CDR2: MDHEN and SYDVKM. V trimming: 5 bases; J trimming: 8 bases; junction bases outside the gene matches: 12. This CDR3 is 15 amino acids long. The CDR3 region has the DNA TGTGCCAGCAGTCCCCGCCAACAGGGGGCAAAAGGCTACACCTTC. This encodes CASSPRQQGAKGYTF.

This chain uses TRBV5-1 with TRBJ2-1; 7 positions agree with TRBD2. The germline V gene has CDR1 SGHRS and CDR2 YFSETQ. With 0 bases clipped from V and 8 bases from J, the junction kept 5 bases outside the gene matches. CDR3 length: 14 residues. Written as DNA, the CDR3 is TGCGCCAGCAGCTTGGCCTGGGGAGGGGATGAGCAGTTCTTC. Translated: CASSLAWGGDEQFF.

This clone was seen once. Germline and junction disagree at one end, which may indicate a read error. The chain carries TRBV7-2 and TRBJ2-7, with 11 bases that match TRBD2. Germline CDR1 reads SGHTA; CDR2 reads FQGNSA. This CDR3 has 14 residues. CDR3 sequence (DNA): TGTGCCAGCAGCTTAGAGGGACTAGCGGCCCGGCAGCACTTC. Its protein is CASSLEGLAARQHF.